Below are 25 T cell receptor beta chains sequenced from a single sample in a study of early T cells in non-severe SARS-CoV-2 infection. TCRdb independently ran MiXCR on the 5' RACE reads; one entry per CDR3 protein. The table has more than 85,000 distinct CDR3 sequences, roughly 15% seen once. The specimen comprised whole blood, sampled at baseline. The source of these receptors is an adult who was a healthcare worker with PCR-confirmed SARS-CoV-2 infection or an uninfected control (not recorded which).

This clonotype was seen more than once but under ten times. The chain is built from TRBV29-1 and TRBJ1-2, with D perhaps TRBD1 (6 bases). V was clipped by 7 bases and J by 5 bases, with 14 bases between them. The germline V gene encodes CDR1 SQVTM and CDR2 ANQGSEA. This CDR3 is 12 amino acids long. The CDR3 coding sequence is TGCAGCGGAGTTAGGGGGAAATATGGCTACACCTTC. Translated, it gives CSGVRGKYGYTF.

This clonotype was picked up a small number of times. The V gene is TRBV15, the J gene TRBJ2-4, with 9 positions matching TRBD1. This CDR3 is 16 amino acids long. Trimming at V came to 2 bases and at J to 7 bases, leaving 9 bases not matched to a gene. Germline CDR1 LNHNV, CDR2 YYDKDF (reference sequence). CDR3 loop: CATSRSADRGFNIQYF. In DNA form, the CDR3 reads TGTGCCACCAGCAGATCCGCGGACAGGGGATTCAACATTCAGTACTTC.

This clonotype was detected ten times or more. The chain uses TRBV4-2 and TRBJ1-4; D is undetermined. Trimming shortened V by 1 base and J by 8 bases, and 14 bases separated the two germline ends. There are 15 residues in the CDR3. Per the germline V gene, CDR1 is LGHNA and CDR2 is YNFKEQ. This CDR3 reads CASSQAHAGSEKLFF. The CDR3 DNA reads TGTGCCAGCAGCCAAGCCCACGCAGGTTCGGAAAAACTGTTTTTT.

The chain recombines TRBV20-1 with TRBJ2-1; 12 positions match TRBD2. Germline loops: CDR1 DFQATT, CDR2 SNEGSKA (reference sequence). V shed 1 base and J 9 bases; nucleotides not matched to a gene: 4. CDR3 length: 14 residues. DNA for the CDR3: TGCAGTGCTAGAGGACTAGCGGGAGTAACTGAGCAGTTCTTC. Translation: CSARGLAGVTEQFF.

The V call is TRBV20-1, the J call TRBJ2-5, with D perhaps TRBD1 (7 bases). CDR3 size: 15 residues. Trimming removed 0 bases at V and 4 bases at J, with 15 bases between. Per germline, CDR1 DFQATT and CDR2 SNEGSKA (reference sequence). The CDR3 coding sequence is TGCAGTGCTAGAGATCTGGCAGGGGGAGGAGAGACCCAGTACTTC. Translation: CSARDLAGGGETQYF.

A single count supports this clonotype. J is TRBJ2-3 and V is TRBV6-1, with D possibly TRBD2 on 5 matching bases. CDR1 is MNHNS, CDR2 SASEGT, per germline. Trimming pared 4 bases from V and 0 bases from J, leaving 20 bases between. The CDR3 loop spans 18 amino acids. The CDR3 loop reads CASSARPLAHASTDTQYF. The CDR3, as DNA: TGTGCCAGCAGTGCCCGCCCGCTAGCTCATGCTAGCACAGATACGCAGTATTTT.

This chain connects TRBV6-5 to TRBJ2-3; the D is unclear. The CDR3 sequence is 14 residues long. Germline loops: CDR1 MNHEY, CDR2 SVGAGI. V was cut by 0 bases and J by 8 bases, with 12 bases left in between. The CDR3 nucleotides read TGTGCCAGCAGTTACTCCACCAGTTTTGCTACGCAGTATTTT. Translating it yields CASSYSTSFATQYF.

This chain uses TRBV18 with TRBJ1-2; TRBD1 matches 7 bases. Unmatched junction bases numbered 9, after V lost 6 bases and J lost 2 bases. CDR1 is KGHSH and CDR2 is LQKENI in the germline V gene. This CDR3 is built from 15 residues. CDR3 nucleotides: TGTGCCAGCTCCGGGACAGCGGCTCCGAACTATGGCTACACCTTC. It yields the protein CASSGTAAPNYGYTF.

In this sample, this clonotype turned up many times. The chain joins TRBV21-1 to TRBJ1-2; the table's D call of TRBD1 was not tested on the DNA. TRBV21-1 is recorded as a pseudogene. The CDR3 covers 15 residues. CDR3 region: CASSKRLRGCYGYTF. The CDR3 nucleotides are TGTGCCAGCAGCAAAAGGTTGAGGGGATGCTATGGCTACACCTTC.

The chain is built from TRBV9 and TRBJ1-2, with 8 bases that match TRBD1. V trimming: 4 bases; J trimming: 6 bases; junction bases outside the gene matches: 5. The CDR3 runs to 13 residues. Germline assignment: CDR1 SGDLS and CDR2 YYNGEE. CDR3 sequence: CASSKDRVNGYTF. The CDR3 region has the DNA TGTGCCAGCAGCAAGGACAGGGTAAATGGCTACACCTTC.

This clonotype was observed at least ten times. CDR3 nucleotide sequence: TGTGCCAGTTTTCTAAGGGGGGTCGAGCAGTACTTC. It is translated as CASFLRGVEQYF. The rearrangement joins TRBV6-1 to TRBJ2-7, with D possibly called TRBD1 or TRBD2 (6 bases each). The germline V gene encodes CDR1 MNHNS and CDR2 SASEGT. V was cut by 9 bases and J by 6 bases, with 15 bases left in between. This CDR3 has 12 residues.

This clonotype was recorded at least ten times. The genes are TRBV12-3 or TRBV12-4 and TRBJ1-1; D not certain. There are 11 residues in the CDR3. With 6 bases removed from V and 11 bases from J, the gap between germline ends came to 13 bases. The CDR3 loop is CASSLNFGAFF. CDR3 in DNA: TGTGCCAGCAGCCTTAATTTTGGGGCTTTCTTT.

This clonotype appeared many times. The chain joins TRBV6-5 to TRBJ1-2, with D perhaps TRBD1 (6 bases). Trimming took off 0 bases at V and 4 bases at J, with 12 bases between the two ends. The CDR3 length is 15 residues. CDR1 and CDR2 from the germline V gene are MNHEY and SVGAGI. CDR3 in DNA: TGTGCCAGCAGTTACTCGGCCAGGGGTGTCTATGGCTACACCTTC. This encodes CASSYSARGVYGYTF.

This clonotype was detected ten times or more. V usage is TRBV18 and J usage is TRBJ2-2, with 10 bases lining up with TRBD2. The length of the CDR3 is 16 residues. The J segment lost 4 bases and the V segment lost 5 bases, leaving 7 bases of the junction unmatched. Germline values: CDR1 KGHSH, CDR2 LQKENI. This CDR3 reads CASSSWTSGRTGELFF. The CDR3 DNA reads TGTGCCAGCTCAAGTTGGACTAGCGGCCGCACCGGGGAGCTGTTTTTT.

This clonotype was recorded many times. The V call is TRBV28, the J call TRBJ2-1; 10 bases line up with TRBD2. CDR3 length: 14 residues. Per the germline V gene, CDR1 is MDHEN and CDR2 is SYDVKM. J was trimmed by 6 bases and V by 3 bases; bases with no gene match: 2. The CDR3 region is CASSFASGSNEQFF. In nucleotides, the CDR3 is TGTGCCAGCAGTTTTGCTAGCGGGAGCAATGAGCAGTTCTTC.

The table lists this clonotype with a few counts. V usage is TRBV2 and J usage is TRBJ2-1; 14 bases map to TRBD2. The length of the CDR3 is 13 residues. The V gene's germline CDR1 is SNHLY and CDR2 FYNNEI. V dropped 7 bases and J dropped 9; count of bases not matched to a gene: 2. CDR3 residues: CASMGLAGVEQFF. The DNA of the CDR3 is TGTGCCAGCATGGGACTAGCGGGAGTTGAGCAGTTCTTC.

Remarks on this clonotype: The conserved phenylalanine or tryptophan is not found at the CDR3 terminus, so this likely reflects a read error. No DNA is shown, since the ends of the CDR3 on it are uncertain; the CDR3 is the one TCRdb lists. The genes are TRBV24-1 and TRBJ2-4; the table's D call, TRBD2, has no DNA check behind it. The germline V gene encodes CDR1 KGHDR and CDR2 SFDVKD. Both ends counted, the CDR3 spans 12 residues. The CDR3 region is CATSTLAGLFST.

This clonotype came up a few times. The gene calls are TRBV28 and TRBJ2-7; D may be TRBD1 (6 bases). The V gene lost 3 bases and the J gene lost 0 bases, with 9 bases spanning the gap. Germline V gene lookup returns CDR1 MDHEN and CDR2 SYDVKM. The length of the CDR3 is 14 residues. The CDR3, as DNA: TGTGCCAGCAGTTTGGACAGCACCTCCTACGAGCAGTACTTC. Translation gives CASSLDSTSYEQYF.

CDR3 sequence (DNA): TGTGCCAGCAGCCCGACTAGCGGGGCTGGCAATGAGCAGTTCTTC. Protein: CASSPTSGAGNEQFF. The chain joins TRBV7-2 to TRBJ2-1; 11 nucleotides line up with TRBD2. Germline trimming cut 5 bases from V and 6 bases from J; bases unmatched to any gene: 6. Germline V gene sequence: CDR1 SGHTA, CDR2 FQGNSA. The CDR3 length is 15 residues.

The chain combines TRBV21-1 with TRBJ1-4. TRBV21-1 corresponds to a pseudogene. The CDR3 runs 15 residues. CDR3 in amino acids: CASRETRTTNEKLFF. As DNA, the CDR3 is TGTGCCAGCAGGGAAACGCGGACAACTAATGAAAAACTGTTTTTT.

Many counts were recorded for this clonotype. The genes are TRBV9 and TRBJ2-1; D might be TRBD1 (5 bases). The CDR3 loop spans 16 amino acids. CDR1 is SGDLS and CDR2 is YYNGEE in the germline V gene. The germline V and J ends were trimmed by 3 bases and 4 bases, with 17 bases remaining between them. CDR3 in amino acids: CASSADSHTLYNEQFF. For the CDR3, the DNA is TGTGCCAGCAGCGCCGACAGTCACACCCTATACAATGAGCAGTTCTTC.

This clonotype has more than one count but fewer than ten. The chain has TRBV20-1 and TRBJ2-7, with unresolved D. Germline CDR1 and CDR2: DFQATT and SNEGSKA (reference sequence). The length of the CDR3 is 13 residues. V shed 2 bases and J shed 1 base, with 9 bases lying between them. The CDR3 DNA follows: TGCAGTGCTAGAAATGCTGAGTCCTACGAGCAGTACTTC. Translated, it gives CSARNAESYEQYF.

This clonotype was recorded a few times. The chain uses TRBV7-6 and TRBJ1-5; D is undetermined. Per the germline V gene, CDR1 is SGHVS and CDR2 is FNYEAQ. V lost 1 base, J lost 6 bases, and 1 base lay in between. The CDR3 has 11 residues. CDR3 loop: CASSLVQPQHF. For the CDR3, the DNA is TGTGCCAGCAGCTTAGTTCAGCCCCAGCATTTT.

The J gene is TRBJ2-5, the V gene TRBV12-3 or TRBV12-4; D unresolved. V lost 3 bases and J 5 bases, leaving 10 bases between the germline ends. The CDR3 spans 13 residues. CDR3 region: CASSFVPSETQYF. DNA for the CDR3: TGTGCCAGCAGTTTTGTGCCTAGTGAGACCCAGTACTTC.

This clonotype was seen repeatedly, ten times or more. The CDR3, as DNA: TGTGCCAGCAGTTACCGGGGCTGGGGCCTGATGAACACTGAAGCTTTCTTT. Its protein product is CASSYRGWGLMNTEAFF. The chain recombines TRBV6-5 with TRBJ1-1, with D possibly matching TRBD1 (5 bases). Trimming stripped 2 bases from V and 0 bases from J, with 16 bases between. There are 17 residues in the CDR3. Per the germline V gene, CDR1 is MNHEY and CDR2 is SVGAGI.